The 10 T cell receptor beta chains reported below all come from one sample, sequenced in a study of shared clonotypes between healthy human individuals. Libraries were prepared by immunoSEQ multiplex PCR; TCRdb keeps only in-frame clonotypes and omits some of them. The table lists approximately 2,000,000 clones, 93% of them singletons. The naive CD8 population came from CD45RO-negative cells selected for CCR7, without terminally differentiated effector memory CD45RA+ cells. What was sequenced was naive CD8+ T cells from PBMCs. These receptors originate from a man between 18 and 29 years old in good health. Some clones in this sample may be carry-over from other donors' samples.

This clone came up once. The sample has other DNA sequences that encode this CDR3 too. The chain joins TRBV9 to TRBJ2-2; 9 nucleotides match TRBD1. The germline CDR1 and CDR2 sequences are SGDLS and YYNGEE. With V trimmed by 5 bases and J by 1 base, 3 bases remained unmatched. The CDR3 consists of 15 residues. CDR3 sequence (DNA): TGTGCCAGCAGTTCGACAGGGGGGAACACCGGGGAGCTGTTTTTT. This gives the protein CASSSTGGNTGELFF. Based on the CDR3 plus reference TRBV9 and TRBJ2-2, the full variable domain is DSGVTQTPKHLITATGQRVTLRCSPRSGDLSVYWYQQSLDQGLQFLIQYYNGEERAKGNILERFSAQQFPDLHSELNLSSLELGDSALYFCASSSTGGNTGELFFGEGSRLTVL.

The V and J genes are TRBV4-1 and TRBJ2-7; D tentatively reads TRBD1 or TRBD2 (6 bases each). Germline CDR1 reads MGHRA; CDR2 reads YSYEKL. Trimming took 4 bases from V and 4 from J, leaving 23 bases between them. This CDR3 is 17 amino acids long. The CDR3 sequence: CASSLLFGGGNAYEQYF. Here the CDR3 DNA reads TGCGCCAGCAGCCTACTCTTTGGAGGGGGAAATGCGTACGAGCAGTACTTC.

The sample holds a few counts of this clone. Its ends do not fully match the called genes, so a read error is possible. The gene calls are TRBV29-1 and TRBJ1-1, with D possibly being TRBD1 (6 bases). Germline V gene data show CDR1 as SQVTM and CDR2 as ANQGSEA. The CDR3 consists of 10 residues. CDR3 nucleotide sequence: TGCAGCGTTGAGGGGACGGGGGGCCTCTTT. This gives the protein CSVEGTGGLF.

The chain links TRBV28 to TRBJ1-1; D remains ambiguous. The CDR3 extends over 13 amino acids. Deletions cut 6 bases from V and 1 base from J, with 9 bases between. Germline loops: CDR1 MDHEN, CDR2 SYDVKM. The CDR3 DNA is TGTGCCAGCAGACCCACATGGAACACTGAAGCTTTCTTT. It specifies CASRPTWNTEAFF.

This clone was seen just once. The chain couples TRBV6-1 to TRBJ2-2; 7 nucleotides agree with TRBD2. Germline V gene sequence: CDR1 MNHNS, CDR2 SASEGT. The CDR3 sequence is 12 residues long. The trim removed 6 bases at V and 8 bases at J, leaving 3 bases unmatched. The CDR3 DNA reads TGTGCCAGCAGACTGGGAGGGGGGGAGCTGTTTTTT. Translated, it gives CASRLGGGELFF.

The chain joins TRBV7-8 to TRBJ2-1; D possibly corresponds to TRBD2 (6 bases). Between the trimmed V and J ends, which lost 0 bases and 3 bases, there was a span of 18 bases. The CDR3 is made up of 18 amino acids. Germline CDR1 and CDR2: SGHVS and FQNEAQ. The CDR3 DNA reads as TGTGCCAGCAGCTTAGCGCGTTTTTCGGGAGCGGTCTACAATGAGCAGTTCTTC. This sequence encodes CASSLARFSGAVYNEQFF.

The gene calls are TRBV21-1 and TRBJ1-5; the table calls TRBD1, which could not be checked here. TRBV21-1 is noted as a pseudogene. CDR3 size: 14 residues. The CDR3 region is CASSSRHSNQPQHF. CDR3 DNA sequence: TGTGCCAGCAGCTCCCGACATAGCAATCAGCCCCAGCATTTT.

This clone was recorded a few times. The rearrangement joins TRBV6-1 to TRBJ1-5; D gene unclear. V was pared by 5 bases and J by 4 bases, with 3 bases between. This CDR3 region has 11 residues. Looked up from germline, CDR1 is MNHNS and CDR2 is SASEGT. CDR3 nucleotide sequence: TGTGCCAGCAGTCAGAATCAGCCCCAGCATTTT. Its translation is CASSQNQPQHF.

The V and J genes are TRBV30 and TRBJ2-7; 7 nucleotides line up with TRBD2. Trimming took 1 base from V and 4 from J; bases not matched to a gene: 16. The CDR3 runs to 17 residues. Germline V gene sequence: CDR1 GTSNPN, CDR2 SVGIG (reference sequence). In DNA, the CDR3 is TGTGCCTGGAGTGAGCGGGGACCGGCTTCATTAGGGTACGAGCAGTACTTC. Translation gives CAWSERGPASLGYEQYF. The full variable domain, completed using reference TRBV30 and TRBJ2-7, is SQTIHQWPATLVQPVGSPLSLECTVEGTSNPNLYWYRQAAGRGLQLLFYSVGIGQISSEVPQNLSASRPQDRQFILSSKKLLLSDSGFYLCAWSERGPASLGYEQYFGPGTRLTVT.

The J gene is TRBJ1-1, the V gene TRBV7-9, with D unresolved. Germline CDR1 SEHNR, CDR2 FQNEAQ (reference sequence). V lost 1 base and J lost 7, with 13 bases in between. The CDR3 has 14 residues. The CDR3 here is CASSLGTPADEAFF. The CDR3 DNA reads as TGTGCCAGCAGCTTAGGGACCCCCGCCGATGAAGCTTTCTTT.